Presented here are 3 T cell receptor beta chains from one specimen sequenced in a study of beta chain features in type 1 diabetes. Their cognate antigens are unknown. Whole-study results and caveats: Shortening of TCRB CDR3s, moderate but significant, appeared in all four CD4+ subsets of Type 1 diabetes patients.

The study reverse transcribed the entire isolated RNA, so it sequenced expressed TCRB transcripts. The repertoire was sequenced with immunoSEQ multiplex PCR; TCRdb's copy has only in-frame clones and lacks some. The sample holds around 600,000 clones; roughly 12% are singletons and the top ten take 0.09% to 0.15%. Material: naive CD4+ T cells from blood. All receptors derive from a man younger than 45 with type 1 diabetes.

V gene TRBV10-3 combines with J gene TRBJ2-3; D gene unclear. This CDR3 is 12 amino acids long. Trimming removed 6 bases from V and 2 bases from J, with 6 bases in between. The germline V gene has CDR1 ENHRY and CDR2 SYGVKD. The CDR3 sequence is CAISRATDTQYF. The DNA for the CDR3 is TGTGCCATCAGCCGGGCCACAGATACGCAGTATTTT.

The gene calls are TRBV7-9 and TRBJ1-6, with no clear D. The CDR3 spans 18 residues. Trimming cost V 2 bases and J 6 bases, with 20 bases left between them. CDR1 and CDR2 (germline): SEHNR, FQNEAQ (reference sequence). The CDR3 spells CASSLSSGVMTLNSPLHF. The CDR3 DNA is TGTGCCAGCAGCTTATCCAGCGGGGTCATGACCCTTAATTCACCCCTCCACTTT.

The chain is built from TRBV5-1 and TRBJ2-1; D might be TRBD1 or TRBD2, each matching 5 bases. V was pared by 3 bases and J by 9 bases, with 19 bases between. The CDR3 is made up of 15 amino acids. Germline values: CDR1 SGHRS, CDR2 YFSETQ. This CDR3 reads CASSSQGRWTAEQFF. The DNA for the CDR3 is TGCGCCAGCAGCTCCCAGGGAAGATGGACTGCTGAGCAGTTCTTC.